The 16 T cell receptor beta chains reported below all come from one sample, sequenced in a study of T-cell reconstitution after alpha-beta-depleted transplantation in children. Using unique molecular identifiers, the investigators prepared the TCRbeta library. TCRdb reprocessed the PCR reads via MiXCR and lists one record per CDR3 protein. This sample has 45,000 to 70,000 distinct CDR3 sequences, with 44% found just once. The sequenced sample was PBMCs, mostly from graft donor cells, obtained 360 days after TCRalphabeta/CD19-depleted stem cell transplant. The receptors come from a male patient aged 10-17 years who had a stem cell transplant for acute lymphoblastic leukemia, so the T cells may come from the graft donor.

The genes are TRBV10-3 and TRBJ2-7; tentatively, D is TRBD2 (5 bases). Germline loops: CDR1 ENHRY, CDR2 SYGVKD. With 4 bases removed from V and 2 bases from J, the gap between germline ends came to 9 bases. The CDR3 length is 13 residues. The CDR3 coding sequence is TGTGCCATCAGTGGGTCCGGGGCCTACGAGCAGTACTTC. Protein: CAISGSGAYEQYF.

The chain joins TRBV5-1 to TRBJ2-2, with 7 bases identical to TRBD2. The CDR3 covers 14 residues. V lost 5 bases to trimming and J lost 6 bases; unmatched junction nucleotides: 7. Germline values: CDR1 SGHRS, CDR2 YFSETQ. Here the CDR3 DNA reads TGCGCCAGCAGGGAGGCAGCGGGATCCGGGGAGCTGTTTTTT. It specifies CASREAAGSGELFF.

This clonotype was picked up a small number of times. The chain carries TRBV20-1 and TRBJ2-3, with TRBD2 identical over 14 bases. Germline V gene lookup returns CDR1 DFQATT and CDR2 SNEGSKA (reference sequence). J was trimmed by 2 bases and V by 5 bases; bases with no gene match: 6. The length of the CDR3 is 16 residues. The CDR3 loop reads CSAAGLAGGITDTQYF. In DNA, the CDR3 is TGCAGTGCTGCCGGACTAGCGGGGGGTATCACAGATACGCAGTATTTT.

The gene calls are TRBV28 and TRBJ2-3; TRBD2 matches at 11 bases. This CDR3 region has 15 residues. Germline loops: CDR1 MDHEN, CDR2 SYDVKM. The V and J ends lost 6 bases and 6 bases, in that order; junction bases with no gene match: 8. The CDR3 region has the DNA TGTGCCAGCAGCCTACTAGCGGGAGTTCCGGATACGCAGTATTTT. Its translation: CASSLLAGVPDTQYF.

The table lists this clonotype with a count of one. CDR3 DNA sequence: TGCAGTGCTAGCAGCTTGACAGGGACTTTCTTT. Translating it yields CSASSLTGTFF. This chain connects TRBV20-1 to TRBJ1-1; 7 bases align to TRBD1. The CDR3 sequence is 11 residues long. Trimming removed 3 bases from V and 12 bases from J; junction bases left unmatched: 7. The germline V gene encodes CDR1 DFQATT and CDR2 SNEGSKA (reference sequence).

The chain is built from TRBV29-1 and TRBJ2-1, with a tentative D call TRBD1 (5 bases). Germline assignment: CDR1 SQVTM and CDR2 ANQGSEA. V lost 5 bases, J lost 8 bases, and 16 bases lay in between. CDR3 length: 13 residues. Here the CDR3 reads CSVPAQGRDEQFF. The CDR3 coding sequence is TGCAGCGTTCCCGCGCAGGGTAGGGATGAGCAGTTCTTC.

Written as DNA, the CDR3 is TGTGCCAGCAGTTACGTCAGGGGTGGTACAGATACGCAGTATTTT. It yields the protein CASSYVRGGTDTQYF. This rearrangement joins TRBV6-5 to TRBJ2-3; possibly TRBD1 for D (6 bases). CDR1 and CDR2 (germline): MNHEY, SVGAGI. The CDR3 is 15 amino acids. The germline V and J ends were trimmed by 2 bases and 3 bases, with 12 bases remaining between them.

This chain joins TRBV5-1 and TRBJ1-6; D not certain. From germline, CDR1 is SGHRS and CDR2 YFSETQ. Trimming shortened V by 0 bases and J by 6 bases, and 10 bases separated the two germline ends. The CDR3 has 15 residues. The CDR3 loop is CASSLAPGSNSPLHF. The CDR3 DNA reads TGCGCCAGCAGCTTGGCTCCGGGATCTAATTCACCCCTCCACTTT.

The chain recombines TRBV9 with TRBJ2-1, with D unresolved. CDR1 and CDR2 from the germline V gene are SGDLS and YYNGEE. CDR3 length: 15 amino acids. V was cut by 3 bases and J by 6 bases, with 16 bases left in between. The CDR3 DNA reads TGTGCCAGCAGCGCACCCATGGGCCCAGCCAATGAGCAGTTCTTC. It yields the protein CASSAPMGPANEQFF.

This clonotype was found a few times. This sequence joins TRBV4-2 and TRBJ1-1, with D perhaps TRBD1 (5 bases). Germline V gene sequence: CDR1 LGHNA, CDR2 YNFKEQ. This CDR3 spans 14 amino acids. Between the trimmed V and J ends, which lost 2 bases and 3 bases, there was a span of 10 bases. As DNA, the CDR3 is TGTGCCAGCAGCCAACGCGGGGGGTACACTGAAGCTTTCTTT. Its protein product is CASSQRGGYTEAFF.

This clonotype was seen a few times. The gene calls are TRBV2 and TRBJ1-3; D is undetermined. The germline V gene has CDR1 SNHLY and CDR2 FYNNEI. CDR3 length: 14 amino acids. The V end lost 7 bases, the J end lost 6 bases, and 16 bases lay between the germline ends. The chain's CDR3 is CASTPGPTPNTIYF. Here the CDR3 DNA reads TGTGCCAGCACACCGGGTCCAACCCCAAACACCATATATTTT.

Only a few counts were recorded for this clonotype. The gene calls are TRBV5-1 and TRBJ1-1; 8 bases map to TRBD1. Looked up from germline, CDR1 is SGHRS and CDR2 is YFSETQ. This CDR3 is built from 16 residues. The V and J ends lost 0 bases and 1 base, in that order; junction bases with no gene match: 5. Written as DNA, the CDR3 is TGCGCCAGCAGCTTGGGGCAGGGGGCCGCGAACACTGAAGCTTTCTTT. Residues: CASSLGQGAANTEAFF.

This clonotype was found a few times. This chain links TRBV29-1 with TRBJ1-2; perhaps TRBD1 as D (5 bases). The CDR3 is 13 residues long. V lost 5 bases and J 2 bases, leaving 12 bases between the germline ends. The germline V gene encodes CDR1 SQVTM and CDR2 ANQGSEA. The CDR3 loop is CSVTTGANYGYTF. The CDR3 bases are TGCAGCGTTACCACAGGAGCCAACTATGGCTACACCTTC.

CDR3 in DNA: TGTGCCAGCTCACCACCCCCCAGTAAAGATACGCAGTATTTT. This encodes CASSPPPSKDTQYF. V and J are TRBV18 and TRBJ2-3; D uncertain. Germline lookup yields CDR1 KGHSH and CDR2 LQKENI. The CDR3 loop spans 14 amino acids. V gave up 0 bases and J gave up 5 bases, with 9 bases separating them.

At least ten counts were recorded for this clonotype. V is TRBV11-2 and J is TRBJ2-7, with D possibly matching TRBD1 (6 bases). Trimming removed 5 bases from V and 5 bases from J, with 16 bases in between. CDR3 size: 14 residues. The germline gives CDR1 SGHAT, CDR2 FQNNGV. CDR3 sequence: CASSPWGRGHEQYF. CDR3 sequence (DNA): TGTGCCAGCAGCCCGTGGGGCAGGGGCCACGAGCAGTACTTC.

Details on this clonotype: The final CDR3 position lacks the conserved phenylalanine or tryptophan, pointing to a likely read error. CDR3 DNA sequence: TGTGCCAGCACTCCCGGGACGACCTACAATGAGCAGTTCTGC. It translates to CASTPGTTYNEQFC. This rearrangement joins TRBV12-3 or TRBV12-4 to TRBJ2-1, with D perhaps TRBD1 or TRBD2 (5 bases each). V gave up 7 bases and J gave up 2 bases, with 12 bases separating them. This CDR3 region has 14 residues.